The present T cell receptor beta chain was sequenced within a study of OX40 agonist ivuxolimab in advanced cancers. Study-level findings and limits: By week 6 at 0.1 to 3.0 mg/kg, blood CD4+ and CD8+ T cells had expanded clonally. The antigen specificity of the peripheral T cells (those that were expanded) was not determined.

Clones were read by immunoSEQ multiplex PCR, and TCRdb kept only the in-frame ones, dropping some. The sample has roughly 56,000 clones; approximately 89% are singletons. Patients with autoimmune history or systemic immunosuppression were excluded. Notes on this clone: What it recognizes is unknown.

Trimming cost V 3 bases and J 3 bases; bases outside gene matches: 11. The CDR3 is 19 amino acids. Germline values: CDR1 SGHAT, CDR2 FQNNGV. The genes are TRBV11-2 and TRBJ2-7; 16 bases align to TRBD2. Material: CD4+ or CD8+ T cells sorted from blood, obtained in a trial of the OX40 agonist ivuxolimab. This TCR was recovered from an adult with an advanced solid tumor such as melanoma, head and neck, liver or kidney cancer. The CDR3 DNA follows: TGTGCCAGCAGCTTTCCGGGACTAGCGGGAGGGGTGGTCGTCTACGAGCAGTACTTC. Encoded protein: CASSFPGLAGGVVVYEQYF. Looking up the rest from reference TRBV11-2 and TRBJ2-7 gives the full variable domain: EAGVAQSPRYKIIEKRQSVAFWCNPISGHATLYWYQQILGQGPKLLIQFQNNGVVDDSQLPKDRFSAERLKGVDSTLKIQPAKLEDSAVYLCASSFPGLAGGVVVYEQYFGPGTRLTVT.